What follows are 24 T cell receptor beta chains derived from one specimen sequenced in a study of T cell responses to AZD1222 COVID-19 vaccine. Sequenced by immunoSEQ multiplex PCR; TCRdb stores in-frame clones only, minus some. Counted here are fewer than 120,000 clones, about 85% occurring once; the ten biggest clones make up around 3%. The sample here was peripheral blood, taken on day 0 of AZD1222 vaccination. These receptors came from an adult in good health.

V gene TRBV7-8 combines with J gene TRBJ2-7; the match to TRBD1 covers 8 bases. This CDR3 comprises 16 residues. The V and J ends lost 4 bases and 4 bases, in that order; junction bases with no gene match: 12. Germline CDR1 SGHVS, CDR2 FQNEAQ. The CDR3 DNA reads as TGTGCCAGCAGCTCGAAGCCCGGACAGGGTCAATACGAGCAGTACTTC. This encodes CASSSKPGQGQYEQYF.

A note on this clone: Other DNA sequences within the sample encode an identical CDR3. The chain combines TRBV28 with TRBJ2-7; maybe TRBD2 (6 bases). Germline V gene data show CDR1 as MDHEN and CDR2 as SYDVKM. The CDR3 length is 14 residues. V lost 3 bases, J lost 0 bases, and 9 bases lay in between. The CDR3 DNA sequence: TGTGCCAGCAGTTTCGGAGGGAGCTCCTACGAGCAGTACTTC. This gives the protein CASSFGGSSYEQYF.

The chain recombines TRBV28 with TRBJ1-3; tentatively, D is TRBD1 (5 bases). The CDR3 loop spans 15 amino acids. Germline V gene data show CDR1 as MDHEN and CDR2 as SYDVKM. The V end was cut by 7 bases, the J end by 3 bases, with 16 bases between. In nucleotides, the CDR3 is TGTGCCAGCACCCCACCCGGGGGGGTTGGAAACACCATATATTTT. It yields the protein CASTPPGGVGNTIYF.

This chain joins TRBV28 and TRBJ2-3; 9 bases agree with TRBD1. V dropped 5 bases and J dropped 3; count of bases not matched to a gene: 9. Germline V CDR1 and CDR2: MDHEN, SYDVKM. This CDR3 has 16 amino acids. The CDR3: CASSLSRGTGTDTQYF. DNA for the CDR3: TGTGCCAGCAGTCTTTCCAGAGGGACAGGGACAGATACGCAGTATTTT.

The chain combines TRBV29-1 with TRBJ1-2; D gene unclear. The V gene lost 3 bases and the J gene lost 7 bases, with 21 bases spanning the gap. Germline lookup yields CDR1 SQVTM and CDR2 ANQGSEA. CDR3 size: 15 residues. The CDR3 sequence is CSVEGSRGSYGGYTF. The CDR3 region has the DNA TGCAGCGTTGAGGGGTCCCGAGGGTCCTATGGTGGCTACACCTTC.

The CDR3 coding sequence is TGTGCCAGCAGCTCGGGGAACATGAACACCGGGGAGCTGTTTTTT. This translates into CASSSGNMNTGELFF. The chain carries TRBV9 and TRBJ2-2, with D possibly being TRBD2 (5 bases). The CDR3 extends over 15 amino acids. CDR1 is SGDLS, CDR2 YYNGEE, per germline. Trimming stripped 4 bases from V and 1 base from J, with 11 bases between.

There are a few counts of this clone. This CDR3 is CASSLRQGTWHDEQFF. CDR3 nucleotides: TGTGCCAGCAGCCTTAGACAGGGGACGTGGCATGATGAGCAGTTCTTC. V is TRBV14 and J is TRBJ2-1, with 8 positions matching TRBD1. The germline V gene encodes CDR1 SGHDN and CDR2 FVKESK. V lost 4 bases to trimming and J lost 8 bases; unmatched junction nucleotides: 13. The length of the CDR3 is 16 residues.

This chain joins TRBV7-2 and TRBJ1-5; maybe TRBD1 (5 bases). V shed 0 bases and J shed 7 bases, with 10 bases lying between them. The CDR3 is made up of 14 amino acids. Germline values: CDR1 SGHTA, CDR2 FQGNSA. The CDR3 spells CASSLAGGGQPQHF. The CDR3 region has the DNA TGTGCCAGCAGCTTAGCCGGGGGTGGGCAGCCCCAGCATTTT.

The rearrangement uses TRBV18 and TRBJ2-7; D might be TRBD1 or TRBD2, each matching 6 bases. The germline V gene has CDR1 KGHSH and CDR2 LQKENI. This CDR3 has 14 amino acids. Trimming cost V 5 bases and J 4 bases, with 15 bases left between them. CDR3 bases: TGTGCCAGCTCATCTCCGTCGGGGGCATACGAGCAGTACTTC. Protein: CASSSPSGAYEQYF.

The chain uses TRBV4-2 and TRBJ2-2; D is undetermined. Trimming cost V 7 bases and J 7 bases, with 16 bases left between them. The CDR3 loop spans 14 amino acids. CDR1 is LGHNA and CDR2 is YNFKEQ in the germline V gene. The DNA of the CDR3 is TGTGCCAGCATACTATATGGGGTTTGCGGGGAGCTGTTTTTT. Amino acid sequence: CASILYGVCGELFF.

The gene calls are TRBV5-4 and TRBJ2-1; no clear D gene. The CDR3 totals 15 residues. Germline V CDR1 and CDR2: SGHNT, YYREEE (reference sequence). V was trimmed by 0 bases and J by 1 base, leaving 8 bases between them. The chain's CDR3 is CASSLELVSYNEQFF. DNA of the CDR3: TGTGCCAGCAGCTTGGAATTAGTATCCTACAATGAGCAGTTCTTC.

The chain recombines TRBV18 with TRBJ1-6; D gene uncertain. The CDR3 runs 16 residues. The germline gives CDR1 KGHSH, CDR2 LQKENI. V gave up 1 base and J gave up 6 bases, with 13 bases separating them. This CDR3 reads CASSPQGPRGNSPLHF. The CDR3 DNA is TGTGCCAGCTCACCACAGGGCCCACGTGGTAATTCACCCCTCCACTTT.

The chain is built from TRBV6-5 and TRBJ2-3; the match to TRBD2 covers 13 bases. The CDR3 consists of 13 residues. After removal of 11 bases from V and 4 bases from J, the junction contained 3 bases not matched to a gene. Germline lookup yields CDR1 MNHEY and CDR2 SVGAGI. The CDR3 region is CAATSGGADTQYF. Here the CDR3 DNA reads TGTGCCGCAACTAGCGGGGGGGCAGATACGCAGTATTTT.

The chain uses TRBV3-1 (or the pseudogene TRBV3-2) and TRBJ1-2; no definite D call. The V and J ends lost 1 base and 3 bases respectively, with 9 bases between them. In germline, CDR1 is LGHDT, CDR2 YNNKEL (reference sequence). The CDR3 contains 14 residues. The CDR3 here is CASSQGNWDYGYTF. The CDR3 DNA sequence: TGTGCCAGCAGCCAAGGCAATTGGGACTATGGCTACACCTTC.

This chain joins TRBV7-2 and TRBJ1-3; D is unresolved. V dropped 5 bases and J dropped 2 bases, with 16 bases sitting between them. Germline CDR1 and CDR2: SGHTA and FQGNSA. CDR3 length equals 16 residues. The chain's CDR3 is CASSLGWAMTGNTIYF. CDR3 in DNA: TGTGCCAGCAGCCTAGGCTGGGCTATGACTGGAAACACCATATATTTT. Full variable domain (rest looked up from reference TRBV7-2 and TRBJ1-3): GAGVSQSPSNKVTEKGKDVELRCDPISGHTALYWYRQSLGQGLEFLIYFQGNSAPDKSGLPSDRFSAERTGGSVSTLTIQRTQQEDSAVYLCASSLGWAMTGNTIYFGEGSWLTVV.

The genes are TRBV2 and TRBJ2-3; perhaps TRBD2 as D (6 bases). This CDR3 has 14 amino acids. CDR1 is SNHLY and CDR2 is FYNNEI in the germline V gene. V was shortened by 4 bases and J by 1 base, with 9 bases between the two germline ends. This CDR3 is CASSGGGGTDTQYF. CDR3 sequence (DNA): TGTGCCAGCAGTGGGGGCGGGGGCACAGATACGCAGTATTTT.

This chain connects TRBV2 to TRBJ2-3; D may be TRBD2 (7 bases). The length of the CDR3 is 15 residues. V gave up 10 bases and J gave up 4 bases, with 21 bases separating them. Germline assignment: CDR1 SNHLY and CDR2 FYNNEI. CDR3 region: CANSPRGGVADTQYF. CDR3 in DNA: TGTGCCAATTCCCCGAGGGGGGGGGTCGCAGATACGCAGTATTTT.

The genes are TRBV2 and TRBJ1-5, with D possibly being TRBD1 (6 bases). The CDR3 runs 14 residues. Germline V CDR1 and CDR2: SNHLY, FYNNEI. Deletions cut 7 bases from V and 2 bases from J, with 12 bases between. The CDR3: CASTWTEGNQPQHF. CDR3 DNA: TGTGCCAGCACTTGGACAGAAGGCAATCAGCCCCAGCATTTT.

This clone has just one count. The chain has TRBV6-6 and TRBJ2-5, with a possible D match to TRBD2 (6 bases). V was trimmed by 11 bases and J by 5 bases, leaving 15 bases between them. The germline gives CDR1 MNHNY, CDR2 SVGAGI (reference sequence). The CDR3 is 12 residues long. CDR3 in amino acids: CAAGTALETQYF. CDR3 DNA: TGTGCCGCCGGGACTGCTCTGGAGACCCAGTACTTC.

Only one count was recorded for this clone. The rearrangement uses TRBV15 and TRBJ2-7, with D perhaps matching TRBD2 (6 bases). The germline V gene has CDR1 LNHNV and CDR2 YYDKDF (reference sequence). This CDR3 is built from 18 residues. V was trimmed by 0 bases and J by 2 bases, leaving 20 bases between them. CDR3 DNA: TGTGCCACCAGCAGAGATGTAGCTGTGGGACTTAGACCCTACGAGCAGTACTTC. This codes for CATSRDVAVGLRPYEQYF.

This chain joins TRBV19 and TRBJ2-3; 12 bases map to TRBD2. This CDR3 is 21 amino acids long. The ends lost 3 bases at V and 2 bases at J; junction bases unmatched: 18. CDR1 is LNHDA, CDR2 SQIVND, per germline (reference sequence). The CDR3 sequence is CASSIPRALTSGRYPTDTQYF. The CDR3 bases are TGTGCCAGTAGTATCCCCAGGGCACTAACTAGCGGGAGGTATCCCACAGATACGCAGTATTTT.

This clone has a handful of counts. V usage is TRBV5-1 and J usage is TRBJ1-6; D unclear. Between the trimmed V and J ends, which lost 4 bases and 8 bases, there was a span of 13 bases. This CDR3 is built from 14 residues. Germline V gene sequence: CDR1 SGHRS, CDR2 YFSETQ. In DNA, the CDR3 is TGCGCCAGCAGCAATGGTGATTATTATTCACCCCTCCACTTT. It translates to CASSNGDYYSPLHF.

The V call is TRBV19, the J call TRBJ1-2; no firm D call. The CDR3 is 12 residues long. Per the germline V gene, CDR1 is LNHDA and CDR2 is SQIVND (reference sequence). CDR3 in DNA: TGTGCATGTGCCGGGCAGAGAAGTGGCTACACCTTC. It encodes CACAGQRSGYTF.

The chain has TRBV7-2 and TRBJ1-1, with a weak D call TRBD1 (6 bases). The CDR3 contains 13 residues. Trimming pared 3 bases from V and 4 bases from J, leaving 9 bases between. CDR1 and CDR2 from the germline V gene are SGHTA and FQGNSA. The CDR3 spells CASSFGGVTEAFF. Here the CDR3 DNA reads TGTGCCAGCAGCTTCGGGGGCGTCACTGAAGCTTTCTTT.